What follows describes a single TCR beta chain. No cognate antigen has been identified for it. Base qualities are not at hand, and no much larger clone is one base apart. This entry comes from a study of precursors of human CD4 cytotoxic T cells (dated by TCRdb to 2016 to 2018). About the investigation overall: CD4+ memory subsets from about 13 donors in total were covered by the bulk TCR-seq analysis. TCR-seq analysis of roughly 15 donors yielded TCRalpha and TCRbeta chain sequences (table S7). Paper-wide results and their limitations: Only about 95% of the 14 donors were included in some bulk TCR-seq comparisons, suggesting that not every subset was available for every donor. A larger fraction of IL-7Rhigh TEMRA clonotypes than of TEM or TCM clonotypes was made up of expanded effector clonotypes. IL-7Rhigh and IL-7R- TEMRA subsets showed more restricted TCR repertoires, with lower diversity and more expanded clonotypes, than TCM and TEM subsets. According to the authors, an observational design in humans cannot definitively determine the direction of differentiation between precursor and effector cells.

Sequencing instrument: Illumina MiSeq. The study's processing was this. The Shannon-Wiener index, computed in VDJtools, was used to measure repertoire diversity. A TCRbeta clonotype counted as expanded if its clonotype frequency was 3 or higher. Starting from the raw public reads, TCRdb applied fastp trimming at Q25, assembled clones with MiXCR and retained in-frame beta chains. When rows share a CDR3 protein, they turn into one entry using the most common DNA and genes. The V and J calls here are based on TCRdb, not the publication. The sample table contains about 100 distinct CDR3 sequences; only one count was recorded for roughly two thirds of them. Around 98% of the sample is in the top ten clones. To test for a precursor-effector relationship among CD4 cytotoxic T cells, four sorted CD4+ memory subsets (TCM, TEM, IL-7Rhigh TEMRA, IL-7R- TEMRA) underwent bulk UMI-based TCR sequencing. Cells were obtained from peripheral blood mononuclear cells isolated from human blood.

Cut back by 6 bases and 0 bases, the V and J ends lie 15 bases apart. From its cysteine to its phenylalanine, the CDR3 spans 16 amino acids. Only CDR3 DNA is held: 48 bases, read in frame from base 1. The rearranged chain carries TRBV12-3 or TRBV12-4 and TRBJ2-1, with a tentative D gene TRBD2 over 6 matching bases. The TCR was taken from a human donor in good health. The source material was memory CD4+ T cells from blood (PBMCs). The CDR3 has the sequence CASSLGAGLSYNEQFF. In nucleotides, the sequence is TGTGCCAGCAGCCTGGGAGCGGGTCTCTCCTACAATGAGCAGTTCTTC.